The 15 T cell receptor beta chains below all came from one sample that was sequenced in a study of metastatic and nonmetastatic thyroid tumors. TCRdb re-analyzed the PCR reads using MiXCR. The sample includes more than 70,000 clones, about 9.1% of them seen just once. Every patient underwent thyroid surgery untreated. The sample comprised blood. The source is a female donor with papillary thyroid cancer or a benign thyroid nodule (not recorded which). Some clones in this sample may be carry-over from other donors' samples.

The sample holds many counts of this clone. Other DNA sequences in this specimen translate into the identical CDR3. The chain joins TRBV7-9 to TRBJ1-1; D is undetermined. This CDR3 is built from 13 residues. V was clipped by 4 bases and J by 0 bases, with 6 bases between them. Germline-derived CDR1 and CDR2 are SEHNR and FQNEAQ (reference sequence). The CDR3 DNA sequence: TGTGCCAGCAGCTCGAGAGTGAACACTGAAGCTTTCTTT. Translating it yields CASSSRVNTEAFF.

This clone has a count of ten or more. The rearrangement uses TRBV6-2 or TRBV6-3 and TRBJ2-7, with D unresolved. CDR3 size: 16 residues. V was trimmed by 2 bases and J by 2 bases, leaving 16 bases between them. Per the germline V gene, CDR1 is MNHEY and CDR2 is SVGEGT. The CDR3 loop reads CASSYRLGVSAYEQYF. DNA for the CDR3: TGTGCCAGCAGTTACCGGCTAGGAGTATCCGCCTACGAGCAGTACTTC.

This clone occurred many times. J is TRBJ1-1 and V is TRBV29-1, with TRBD1 as a possible D gene (5 bases). CDR1 is SQVTM, CDR2 ANQGSEA, per germline. The CDR3 has 13 amino acids. Between the trimmed V and J ends, which lost 7 bases and 1 base, there was a span of 13 bases. CDR3 in amino acids: CSDGGGANTEAFF. In DNA, the CDR3 is TGCAGCGACGGGGGAGGGGCGAACACTGAAGCTTTCTTT. The entire variable domain, with the rest obtained from reference TRBV29-1 and TRBJ1-1, is as follows: SAVISQKPSRDICQRGTSLTIQCQVDSQVTMMFWYRQQPGQSLTLIATANQGSEATYESGFVIDKFPISRPNLTFSTLTVSNMSPEDSSIYLCSDGGGANTEAFFGQGTRLTVV.

This clone was picked up many times. This chain links TRBV13 with TRBJ1-6; D is ambiguous. The ends were cut back, 1 base at V and 0 bases at J, with 10 bases in the middle. The CDR3 spans 17 residues. CDR1 is PRHDT, CDR2 FYEKMQ, per germline (reference sequence). The CDR3 is CASSLESRYSYNSPLHF. CDR3 sequence (DNA): TGTGCCAGCAGCTTAGAATCGCGGTACTCCTATAATTCACCCCTCCACTTT. The whole variable domain, filled in from reference TRBV13 and TRBJ1-6, reads AAGVIQSPRHLIKEKRETATLKCYPIPRHDTVYWYQQGPGQDPQFLISFYEKMQSDKGSIPDRFSAQQFSDYHSELNMSSLELGDSALYFCASSLESRYSYNSPLHFGNGTRLTVT.

This clone has at least ten counts. This chain links TRBV18 with TRBJ2-5; D gene ambiguous. With 0 bases removed from V and 2 bases from J, the gap between germline ends came to 10 bases. The CDR3 spans 15 residues. Germline loops: CDR1 KGHSH, CDR2 LQKENI. The chain's CDR3 is CASSPPWAEQETQYF. The CDR3 DNA reads TGTGCCAGCTCACCACCGTGGGCAGAACAAGAGACCCAGTACTTC.

This clone was counted between two and nine times. Other DNA sequences in the sample encode the same CDR3. The rearrangement uses TRBV7-9 and TRBJ2-2; 10 bases agree with TRBD2. Germline V CDR1 and CDR2: SEHNR, FQNEAQ (reference sequence). The CDR3 spans 15 residues. J gave up 3 bases and V 11 bases, and 9 bases lay outside the gene matches. The CDR3, as DNA: TGTGCCGGGGATGCCGGGACTAGCGACACCGGGGAGCTGTTTTTT. This translates into CAGDAGTSDTGELFF.

The rearrangement joins TRBV7-9 to TRBJ2-1, with no clear D. V was trimmed by 8 bases and J by 6 bases, leaving 14 bases between them. Germline CDR1 reads SEHNR; CDR2 reads FQNEAQ (reference sequence). The CDR3 totals 13 residues. CDR3 sequence reads: CASLPDPFNEQFF. The CDR3 coding sequence is TGTGCCAGCCTGCCTGACCCCTTCAATGAGCAGTTCTTC.

As to this clone: A read error may account for a junction end that differs from germline. This chain connects TRBV7-7 to TRBJ2-2; D perhaps matches TRBD1 (5 bases). Per the germline V gene, CDR1 is SSHAT and CDR2 is FNYEAQ (reference sequence). The CDR3 spans 17 residues. The CDR3 DNA reads as TGTGCTAGCAGCTTAGGATACAGGAGTCTCAACACCGGGGAGCTGTTTTTT. As protein: CASSLGYRSLNTGELFF.

The sample holds many counts of this clone. The genes are TRBV11-1 and TRBJ1-1, with a tentative D call TRBD1 (6 bases). V was clipped by 5 bases and J by 1 base, with 17 bases between them. This CDR3 is 16 amino acids long. Germline V gene sequence: CDR1 SGHAT, CDR2 FQDESV (reference sequence). The CDR3 sequence: CASSRPAGVENTEAFF. CDR3 sequence (DNA): TGTGCCAGCAGCCGCCCCGCAGGGGTAGAGAACACTGAAGCTTTCTTT.

This clone was counted at least ten times. This sequence joins TRBV20-1 and TRBJ2-3; 14 bases are a match to TRBD2. The CDR3 consists of 14 residues. V trimming: 5 bases; J trimming: 4 bases; junction bases outside the gene matches: 2. Germline V gives CDR1 DFQATT, CDR2 SNEGSKA (reference sequence). CDR3 residues: CSASTSGGADTQYF. CDR3 nucleotides: TGCAGTGCTTCGACTAGCGGGGGGGCAGATACGCAGTATTTT.

This clone was detected many times. The chain uses TRBV6-4 and TRBJ2-3; D might be TRBD2 (6 bases). This CDR3 region has 14 residues. Germline loops: CDR1 MRHNA, CDR2 SNTAGT. The V gene lost 4 bases and the J gene lost 4 bases, with 12 bases spanning the gap. This CDR3 is CASSVAGGSDTQYF. As DNA, the CDR3 is TGTGCCAGCAGTGTGGCCGGGGGATCAGATACGCAGTATTTT.

This clone was seen many times. Compared with germline, one end of the junction differs, possibly owing to a read error. Other nucleotide sequences in the sample specify the same CDR3. CDR3 DNA sequence: TGTGCCAGCAGCCATGCAGGGGTTGCTGGAAGCACCATATATTTT. This encodes CASSHAGVAGSTIYF. The V gene is TRBV12-3 or TRBV12-4, the J gene TRBJ1-3; D perhaps matches TRBD1 (6 bases). The CDR3 length is 15 residues.

The J gene is TRBJ2-2, the V gene TRBV7-3; D remains ambiguous. Trimming cost V 5 bases and J 6 bases, with 10 bases left between them. Germline CDR1 reads SGHTA; CDR2 reads FQGTGA. The CDR3 length is 13 residues. CDR3 region: CASSPQSAGELFF. The DNA of the CDR3 is TGTGCCAGCAGCCCTCAGTCGGCCGGGGAGCTGTTTTTT.

This clone has only a few counts. A much more abundant neighbour one base away suggests this may be a read error. The rearrangement uses TRBV2 and TRBJ1-1, with D hard to call. V was trimmed by 3 bases and J by 11 bases, leaving 1 base between them. The CDR3 totals 8 residues. Germline V gene sequence: CDR1 SNHLY, CDR2 FYNNEI. CDR3 sequence reads: CASSDAFF. The DNA for the CDR3 is TGTGCCAGCAGTGATGCTTTCTTT.

This clone has a handful of counts. This chain links TRBV2 with TRBJ1-2, with D unresolved. The CDR3 spans 13 residues. Per germline, CDR1 SNHLY and CDR2 FYNNEI. Trimming removed 4 bases at V and 2 bases at J, with 8 bases between. The CDR3 loop reads CASSVLPNYGYTF. The CDR3 DNA sequence: TGTGCCAGCAGTGTTCTCCCAAACTATGGCTACACCTTC.